The 26 T cell receptor beta chains below all came from one sample that was sequenced in a study of radiotherapy plus CTLA-4 blockade in lung cancer. The assay was immunoSEQ multiplex PCR, and TCRdb's table has in-frame clones only and misses some. The data contain about 73,000 clones, 80% to 90% of them singletons. The sample was peripheral blood, taken from a patient treated with radiotherapy plus ipilimumab. The receptors derive from a human donor with non-small cell lung cancer that progressed on radiotherapy plus ipilimumab.

This sequence joins TRBV4-1 and TRBJ1-1; TRBD1 is a possible D gene (6 bases). In germline, CDR1 is MGHRA, CDR2 YSYEKL. This CDR3 has 13 residues. Trimming removed 8 bases at V and 4 bases at J, with 14 bases between. CDR3 sequence (DNA): TGCGCCAGCCGAAGGGGGGCCAGCACTGAAGCTTTCTTT. Encoded protein: CASRRGASTEAFF.

The V call is TRBV29-1, the J call TRBJ1-2; D unclear. Trimming removed 4 bases at V and 6 bases at J, with 12 bases between. Germline V gives CDR1 SQVTM, CDR2 ANQGSEA. The CDR3 loop spans 12 amino acids. The CDR3 sequence: CSVVAQLNGYTF. CDR3 coding DNA: TGCAGCGTTGTAGCGCAGCTCAATGGCTACACCTTC.

The table lists this clone with a few counts. The V gene is TRBV5-4, the J gene TRBJ1-4; maybe TRBD1 (5 bases). From germline, CDR1 is SGHNT and CDR2 YYREEE (reference sequence). The CDR3 extends over 12 amino acids. Trimming shortened V by 2 bases and J by 6 bases, and 5 bases separated the two germline ends. The CDR3 here is CASSFRDEKLFF. CDR3 coding DNA: TGTGCCAGCAGCTTCAGGGATGAAAAACTGTTTTTT.

V and J are TRBV28 and TRBJ2-3; TRBD2 aligns across 7 bases. CDR1 and CDR2 (germline): MDHEN, SYDVKM. The CDR3 runs to 16 residues. V lost 4 bases to trimming and J lost 5 bases; unmatched junction nucleotides: 12. The CDR3 loop is CASSSSGGWEGDTQYF. CDR3 DNA sequence: TGTGCCAGCAGTTCGAGCGGAGGGTGGGAGGGAGATACGCAGTATTTT. Full variable domain (remainder filled in from reference TRBV28 and TRBJ2-3): DVKVTQSSRYLVKRTGEKVFLECVQDMDHENMFWYRQDPGLGLRLIYFSYDVKMKEKGDIPEGYSVSREKKERFSLILESASTNQTSMYLCASSSSGGWEGDTQYFGPGTRLTVL.

The chain recombines TRBV4-1 with TRBJ1-1; unclear D gene. The CDR3 is 14 residues long. Trimming pared 0 bases from V and 6 bases from J, leaving 11 bases between. Germline assignment: CDR1 MGHRA and CDR2 YSYEKL. In DNA, the CDR3 is TGCGCCAGCAGCCAAGAGAGGTGGTCGGCTGAAGCTTTCTTT. It codes for CASSQERWSAEAFF.

This chain connects TRBV15 to TRBJ2-1; D gene ambiguous. With 1 base removed from V and 6 bases from J, the gap between germline ends came to 19 bases. The germline CDR1 and CDR2 sequences are LNHNV and YYDKDF (reference sequence). This CDR3 contains 17 residues. DNA of the CDR3: TGTGCCACCAGCAGAGGTCCGTTCGACCCTCTAAGCAATGAGCAGTTCTTC. This gives the protein CATSRGPFDPLSNEQFF.

The chain combines TRBV6-1 with TRBJ2-1, with 14 bases lining up with TRBD2. The CDR3 is 17 amino acids. Germline CDR1 reads MNHNS; CDR2 reads SASEGT. The V and J ends lost 4 bases and 3 bases, in that order; junction bases with no gene match: 5. The CDR3 nucleotides are TGTGCCAGCAGTGGGGGGACTAGCGGGAGTAACTACAATGAGCAGTTCTTC. It yields the protein CASSGGTSGSNYNEQFF.

This clone showed up just once. This chain connects TRBV29-1 to TRBJ2-1, with a tentative D call TRBD2 (6 bases). The CDR3 has 14 amino acids. V shed 5 bases and J shed 4 bases, with 15 bases lying between them. Looked up from germline, CDR1 is SQVTM and CDR2 is ANQGSEA. CDR3 amino acids: CSVHQEEGYNEQFF. CDR3 DNA: TGCAGCGTTCACCAGGAGGAGGGTTACAATGAGCAGTTCTTC.

This clone was seen once. Written as DNA, the CDR3 is TGTGCCAGCAGACTGACAGGGGACACTGAAGCTTTCTTT. Its translation is CASRLTGDTEAFF. This chain connects TRBV6-1 to TRBJ1-1; 8 bases fit TRBD1. The CDR3 contains 13 residues. Germline lookup yields CDR1 MNHNS and CDR2 SASEGT. J lost 3 bases, V lost 6 bases, and 3 bases had no gene match.

This chain links TRBV6-6 with TRBJ1-5; D is perhaps TRBD1 (5 bases). The CDR3 is 15 residues long. Trimming took 3 bases from V and 0 from J, leaving 9 bases between them. Germline V lookup: CDR1 MNHNY, CDR2 SVGAGI (reference sequence). The DNA of the CDR3 is TGTGCCAGCAGTTATCGAGGGGATAGCAATCAGCCCCAGCATTTT. This gives the protein CASSYRGDSNQPQHF.

CDR3 amino acids: CASSPATGGPGELFF. The CDR3 bases are TGTGCCAGCAGCCCTGCAACAGGGGGCCCCGGGGAGCTGTTTTTT. This chain joins TRBV7-3 and TRBJ2-2, with TRBD1 matching 9 bases. Germline CDR1 is SGHTA and CDR2 is FQGTGA. The J segment lost 6 bases and the V segment lost 5 bases, leaving 7 bases of the junction unmatched. The CDR3 consists of 15 residues. Using reference TRBV7-3 and TRBJ2-2 for the parts outside the CDR3, the full variable domain is GAGVSQTPSNKVTEKGKYVELRCDPISGHTALYWYRQSLGQGPEFLIYFQGTGAADDSGLPNDRFFAVRPEGSVSTLKIQRTERGDSAVYLCASSPATGGPGELFFGEGSRLTVL.

The V and J genes are TRBV5-1 and TRBJ2-3; a weak D match, TRBD1 (6 bases). From germline, CDR1 is SGHRS and CDR2 YFSETQ. The CDR3 length is 15 residues. The V end was cut by 2 bases, the J end by 2 bases, with 12 bases between. For the CDR3, the DNA is TGCGCCAGCAGCTTTATCAGGGGAAACACAGATACGCAGTATTTT. Its protein product is CASSFIRGNTDTQYF. The variable domain in full, with the rest retrieved from reference TRBV5-1 and TRBJ2-3, is KAGVTQTPRYLIKTRGQQVTLSCSPISGHRSVSWYQQTPGQGLQFLFEYFSETQRNKGNFPGRFSGRQFSNSRSEMNVSTLELGDSALYLCASSFIRGNTDTQYFGPGTRLTVL.

V is TRBV7-2 and J is TRBJ1-1, with no clear D. Trimming pared 4 bases from V and 1 base from J, leaving 16 bases between. The CDR3 totals 16 residues. The germline V gene has CDR1 SGHTA and CDR2 FQGNSA. The CDR3: CASSSHRGLQNTEAFF. In nucleotides, the CDR3 is TGTGCCAGCAGCTCACATAGAGGCCTCCAGAACACTGAAGCTTTCTTT. The full variable domain, in which reference TRBV7-2 and TRBJ1-1 provide the parts outside the CDR3, is GAGVSQSPSNKVTEKGKDVELRCDPISGHTALYWYRQSLGQGLEFLIYFQGNSAPDKSGLPSDRFSAERTGGSVSTLTIQRTQQEDSAVYLCASSSHRGLQNTEAFFGQGTRLTVV.

The chain uses TRBV10-2 and TRBJ2-2, with a tentative D call TRBD2 (5 bases). The CDR3 sequence is 13 residues long. From germline, CDR1 is WSHSY and CDR2 SAAADI. Between the trimmed V and J ends, which lost 8 bases and 0 bases, there was a span of 7 bases. CDR3 nucleotide sequence: TGCGCCAGCGGGAGCACGAACACCGGGGAGCTGTTTTTT. This encodes CASGSTNTGELFF.

CDR3 amino acids: CASSSGDHYSYEQYF. CDR3 in DNA: TGCGCCAGCAGCTCGGGGGACCACTACTCCTACGAGCAGTACTTC. The rearrangement joins TRBV5-1 to TRBJ2-7; D perhaps matches TRBD2 (6 bases). V lost 3 bases and J lost 0, with 13 bases in between. Germline lookup yields CDR1 SGHRS and CDR2 YFSETQ. The CDR3 spans 15 residues.

V and J are TRBV30 and TRBJ1-1; no definite D call. The CDR3 spans 12 residues. The germline V and J ends were trimmed by 2 bases and 0 bases, with 4 bases remaining between them. Per the germline V gene, CDR1 is GTSNPN and CDR2 is SVGIG (reference sequence). The CDR3 DNA is TGTGCCTGGAGTCGGCTGAACACTGAAGCTTTCTTT. This translates into CAWSRLNTEAFF.

This clone was recorded only once. V usage is TRBV6-6 and J usage is TRBJ1-5; perhaps TRBD1 as D (5 bases). The CDR3 is made up of 15 amino acids. V was pared by 2 bases and J by 4 bases, with 12 bases between. Germline V gene sequence: CDR1 MNHNY, CDR2 SVGAGI (reference sequence). This CDR3 reads CASSYGTNVNQPQHF. DNA of the CDR3: TGTGCCAGCAGTTACGGGACCAACGTTAATCAGCCCCAGCATTTT.

The genes are TRBV7-9 and TRBJ2-1; 8 bases map to TRBD1. The CDR3 is 15 residues long. Trimming removed 2 bases from V and 6 bases from J; junction bases left unmatched: 6. Looked up from germline, CDR1 is SEHNR and CDR2 is FQNEAQ (reference sequence). The CDR3 sequence is CASSLSRDRGNEQFF. The CDR3 DNA sequence: TGTGCCAGCAGCTTATCCAGAGACAGGGGCAATGAGCAGTTCTTC.

The V and J genes are TRBV15 and TRBJ1-5; D unclear. CDR3 length equals 14 residues. Trimming took 1 base from V and 5 from J, leaving 9 bases between them. Per the germline V gene, CDR1 is LNHNV and CDR2 is YYDKDF (reference sequence). The DNA of the CDR3 is TGTGCCACCAGCAGAGTCGCAGACTATCAGCCCCAGCATTTT. The encoded protein is CATSRVADYQPQHF. Full variable domain (rest looked up from reference TRBV15 and TRBJ1-5): DAMVIQNPRYQVTQFGKPVTLSCSQTLNHNVMYWYQQKSSQAPKLLFHYYDKDFNNEADTPDNFQSRRPNTSFCFLDIRSPGLGDTAMYLCATSRVADYQPQHFGDGTRLSIL.

This chain links TRBV11-2 with TRBJ2-1; unclear D gene. The ends were cut back, 6 bases at V and 8 bases at J, with 17 bases in the middle. CDR1 is SGHAT, CDR2 FQNNGV, per germline. The CDR3 loop spans 14 amino acids. The DNA of the CDR3 is TGTGCCAGCAGTTCCCGGGCCCCGGGCGATGAGCAGTTCTTC. Translation gives CASSSRAPGDEQFF.

The genes are TRBV2 and TRBJ1-1; no clear D gene. The CDR3 runs 13 residues. Germline loops: CDR1 SNHLY, CDR2 FYNNEI. V gave up 6 bases and J gave up 3 bases, with 11 bases separating them. The CDR3, as DNA: TGTGCCAGCAGAGGCGATAGGGACACTGAAGCTTTCTTT. Amino acid sequence: CASRGDRDTEAFF.

In this sample, this clone turned up a few times. The rearrangement links TRBV6-1 to TRBJ1-3; 7 bases are shared with TRBD1. CDR1 MNHNS and CDR2 SASEGT come from the germline V gene. The CDR3 contains 16 residues. Losses at the gene ends were 0 bases for V and 2 bases for J; bases not matched to a gene: 4. CDR3 sequence: CASSEADRVAGNTIYF. CDR3 nucleotides: TGTGCCAGCAGTGAAGCCGACAGGGTAGCTGGAAACACCATATATTTT.

V usage is TRBV30 and J usage is TRBJ2-1; TRBD2 matches 15 bases. The CDR3 extends over 17 amino acids. Germline V CDR1 and CDR2: GTSNPN, SVGIG (reference sequence). Trimming cost V 8 bases and J 2 bases; bases outside gene matches: 10. In DNA form, the CDR3 reads TGTGCCGGGTGGGGGACTAGCGGGAGGCGGACCTACAATGAGCAGTTCTTC. It codes for CAGWGTSGRRTYNEQFF.

This clone has only a few counts. The chain links TRBV6-1 to TRBJ1-5, with D perhaps TRBD1 (6 bases). V gave up 0 bases and J gave up 5 bases, with 11 bases separating them. The CDR3 length is 15 residues. CDR1 and CDR2 from the germline V gene are MNHNS and SASEGT. The CDR3 is CASSEAGALDQPQHF. CDR3 DNA sequence: TGTGCCAGCAGTGAAGCGGGGGCCTTGGATCAGCCCCAGCATTTT.

The chain combines TRBV5-1 with TRBJ2-7; 8 bases are a match to TRBD2. This CDR3 has 14 residues. Germline trimming cut 2 bases from V and 9 bases from J; bases unmatched to any gene: 10. Germline V gene data show CDR1 as SGHRS and CDR2 as YFSETQ. For the CDR3, the DNA is TGCGCCAGCAGCTTTGGAGAGCGGGAGTCTCCGCAGTACTTC. Translated: CASSFGERESPQYF.

The J gene is TRBJ2-2, the V gene TRBV7-9; perhaps TRBD2 as D (5 bases). Between the trimmed V and J ends, which lost 10 bases and 6 bases, there was a span of 18 bases. The CDR3 extends over 14 amino acids. CDR1 and CDR2 from the germline V gene are SEHNR and FQNEAQ (reference sequence). CDR3 nucleotides: TGTGCCACTCGCCTTGAGGGTTCCTCCGGGGAGCTGTTTTTT. Protein sequence: CATRLEGSSGELFF.